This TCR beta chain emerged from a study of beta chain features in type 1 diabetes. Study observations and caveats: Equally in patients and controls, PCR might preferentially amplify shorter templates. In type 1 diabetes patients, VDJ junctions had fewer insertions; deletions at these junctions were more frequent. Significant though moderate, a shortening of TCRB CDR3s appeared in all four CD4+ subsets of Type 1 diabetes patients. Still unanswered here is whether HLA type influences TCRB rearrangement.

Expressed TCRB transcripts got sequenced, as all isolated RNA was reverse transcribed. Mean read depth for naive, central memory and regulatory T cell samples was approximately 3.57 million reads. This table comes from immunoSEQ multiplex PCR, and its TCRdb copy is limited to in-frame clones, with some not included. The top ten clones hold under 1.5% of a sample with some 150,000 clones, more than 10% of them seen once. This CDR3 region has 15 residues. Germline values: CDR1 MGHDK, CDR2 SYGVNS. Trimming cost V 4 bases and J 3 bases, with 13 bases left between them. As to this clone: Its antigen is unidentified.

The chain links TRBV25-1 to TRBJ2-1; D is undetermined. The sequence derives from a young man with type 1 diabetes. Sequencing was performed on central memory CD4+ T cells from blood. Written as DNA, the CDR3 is TGTGCCAGCAGTGTGTCCGCGTCGAACTACAATGAGCAGTTCTTC. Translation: CASSVSASNYNEQFF.